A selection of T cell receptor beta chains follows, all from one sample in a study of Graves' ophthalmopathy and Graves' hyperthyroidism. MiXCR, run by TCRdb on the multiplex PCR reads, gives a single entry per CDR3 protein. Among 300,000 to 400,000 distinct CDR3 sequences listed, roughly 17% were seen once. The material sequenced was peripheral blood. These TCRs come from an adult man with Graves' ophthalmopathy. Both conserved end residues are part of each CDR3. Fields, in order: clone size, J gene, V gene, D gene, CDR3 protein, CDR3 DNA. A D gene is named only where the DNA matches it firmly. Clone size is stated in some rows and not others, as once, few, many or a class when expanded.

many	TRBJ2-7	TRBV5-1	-	CASSSAGREQYF	TGCGCCAGCAGCTCTGCAGGTCGGGAGCAGTACTTC
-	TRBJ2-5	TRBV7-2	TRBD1	CASSSDREEAQYF	TGTGCTAGCAGCTCGGACAGGGAAGAGGCCCAGTACTTC
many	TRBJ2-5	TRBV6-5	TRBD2	CASSYGRLAGATRRETQYF	TGTGCCAGCAGTTACGGCCGACTAGCGGGGGCTACTAGGCGAGAGACCCAGTACTTC
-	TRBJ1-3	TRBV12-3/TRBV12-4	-	CASSSGAARPGNTIYF	TGTGCCAGCAGTTCCGGTGCAGCTCGGCCTGGAAACACCATATATTTT
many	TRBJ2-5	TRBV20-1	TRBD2	CSAGGLAGGGRETQYF	TGCAGTGCCGGGGGACTAGCGGGAGGAGGGAGAGAGACCCAGTACTTC
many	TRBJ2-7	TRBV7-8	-	CASSRTENYEQYF	TGTGCCAGCAGCCGAACGGAAAACTACGAGCAGTACTTC
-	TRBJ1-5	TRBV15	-	CATSSALWLAPSNQPQHF	TGTGCCACCAGCAGTGCCCTTTGGCTAGCTCCCAGCAATCAGCCCCAGCATTTT
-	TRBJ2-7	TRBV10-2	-	CASSDSPVYEQYF	TGCGCCAGCAGTGACAGTCCCGTCTACGAGCAGTACTTC
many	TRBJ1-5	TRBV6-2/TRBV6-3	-	CASSYSYGNQPQHF	TGTGCCAGCAGTTACTCGTACGGGAATCAGCCCCAGCATTTT
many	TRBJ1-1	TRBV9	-	CASSVVGDTEAFF	TGTGCCAGCAGCGTAGTAGGGGACACTGAAGCTTTCTTT
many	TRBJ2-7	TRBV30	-	CAWSVGGYEQYF	TGTGCCTGGAGTGTAGGGGGATACGAGCAGTACTTC
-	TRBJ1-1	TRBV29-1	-	CSVEPRNTEAFF	TGCAGCGTTGAACCGCGGAACACTGAAGCTTTCTTT
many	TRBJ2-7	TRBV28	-	CASSLPGPHYEQYF	TGTGCCAGCAGTTTACCGGGGCCCCACTACGAGCAGTACTTC
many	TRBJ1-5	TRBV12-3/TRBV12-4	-	CASSLSLRGPQHF	TGTGCCAGCAGTTTATCTTTGAGGGGGCCCCAGCATTTT
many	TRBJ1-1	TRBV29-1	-	CSAGRTQNTEAFF	TGCAGCGCCGGGCGGACCCAGAACACTGAAGCTTTCTTT
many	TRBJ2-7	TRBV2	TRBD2	CASDGREGRPYEQYF	TGTGCCAGCGACGGACGGGAGGGCCGCCCCTACGAGCAGTACTTC
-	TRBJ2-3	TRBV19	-	CASSILPGTDTQYF	TGTGCCAGTAGTATTCTCCCGGGGACAGATACGCAGTATTTT